What follows describes a single TCR beta chain. Germline-derived CDR1 and CDR2 are SNHLY and FYNNEI. Losses at the gene ends were 10 bases for V and 6 bases for J; bases not matched to a gene: 13. This CDR3 has 15 amino acids. The data are from a study of T cells after yellow fever vaccination. TCRdb itself ran the 5' RACE reads through MiXCR, one entry per CDR3 protein. The table shows approximately 330,000 distinct CDR3 sequences, with roughly an eighth occurring only once. Sequenced material: CD4+ T cells sorted from PBMCs, taken 15 days after the yellow fever booster vaccination. The source is a man aged 18 to 29 who received the YFV17D yellow fever vaccine. J is TRBJ2-1 and V is TRBV2, with 9 positions matching TRBD2. The CDR3 region is CAITGTSRGSNEQFF. CDR3 DNA sequence: TGTGCCATTACCGGGACTAGCAGGGGGAGCAATGAGCAGTTCTTC.